The 23 T cell receptor beta chains presented below share a single source sample, sequenced in a study of molecular identifiers for immune sequencing clone quantification. TCRdb recomputed calls from the PCR reads with MiXCR, one row per CDR3 protein. The sample has about half a million distinct CDR3 sequences; 25% are singletons. The sequencing sample was made of naive CD8+ T cells from blood, with Jurkat cell RNA spiked in. The subset denotes: FACS-sorted CD8+CD4-CCR7+CD45RA+ naive T cells. These receptor sequences come from a human donor in good health. Some libraries in this study had Jurkat cell RNA spiked in.

This clonotype was observed a handful of times. In nucleotides, the CDR3 is TGTGCCAGCAGGTCAGGACAGGGGGCTGACGCTGAAGCTTTCTTT. Translation: CASRSGQGADAEAFF. V usage is TRBV7-9 and J usage is TRBJ1-1, with TRBD1 identical over 11 bases. Germline V gene lookup returns CDR1 SEHNR and CDR2 FQNEAQ (reference sequence). After removal of 6 bases from V and 6 bases from J, the junction contained 9 bases not matched to a gene. There are 15 residues in the CDR3.

The rearrangement joins TRBV6-5 to TRBJ1-6, with a weak D call TRBD1 (5 bases). V gave up 8 bases and J gave up 4 bases, with 9 bases separating them. Germline loops: CDR1 MNHEY, CDR2 SVGAGI. The CDR3 has 13 amino acids. The CDR3: CASRDPYNSPLHF. DNA for the CDR3: TGTGCCAGCCGGGACCCTTATAATTCACCCCTCCACTTT.

The chain is built from TRBV19 and TRBJ2-2; weak D call: TRBD1 (5 bases). In germline, CDR1 is LNHDA, CDR2 SQIVND (reference sequence). The CDR3 length is 14 residues. V was clipped by 7 bases and J by 6 bases, with 15 bases between them. CDR3: CASTPGISPGELFF. Written as DNA, the CDR3 is TGTGCCAGTACCCCAGGGATCTCACCCGGGGAGCTGTTTTTT.

In its sample, this clonotype was seen a few times. J is TRBJ2-3 and V is TRBV2; 7 bases map to TRBD2. J gave up 5 bases and V 8 bases, and 10 bases lay outside the gene matches. The CDR3 is 14 residues long. Germline lookup yields CDR1 SNHLY and CDR2 FYNNEI. CDR3 in DNA: TGTGCCAGCCTGGCTAGCGGTGGGAGAGATACGCAGTATTTT. Its translation is CASLASGGRDTQYF. The full variable domain, its missing parts supplied by reference TRBV2 and TRBJ2-3, is EPEVTQTPSHQVTQMGQEVILRCVPISNHLYFYWYRQILGQKVEFLVSFYNNEISEKSEIFDDQFSVERPDGSNFTLKIRSTKLEDSAMYFCASLASGGRDTQYFGPGTRLTVL.

Details on this clonotype: The likely explanation is a read error, given a far larger clone one base away. This chain joins TRBV5-3 and TRBJ2-7; TRBD2 might be the D (6 bases). TRBV5-3 is labeled an ORF, and its function is uncertain. This CDR3 contains 13 residues. CDR3 region: CASSFGGSYEQSF. In DNA form, the CDR3 reads TGTGCCAGCAGCTTCGGGGGTTCCTACGAGCAGTCCTTC.

This clonotype has a handful of counts. V gene TRBV11-2 combines with J gene TRBJ2-2, with D unclear. This CDR3 has 13 amino acids. CDR1 and CDR2 (germline): SGHAT, FQNNGV. V lost 3 bases to trimming and J lost 4 bases, with 6 bases between them. In DNA, the CDR3 is TGTGCCAGCAGCTTGTTGGCCACCGGGGAGCTGTTTTTT. Its protein product is CASSLLATGELFF.

Many counts were recorded for this clonotype. The chain couples TRBV6-5 to TRBJ2-5; D is unresolved. Germline V gives CDR1 MNHEY, CDR2 SVGAGI. The CDR3 has 13 residues. With 4 bases removed from V and 2 bases from J, the gap between germline ends came to 8 bases. The CDR3 here is CASSWTVQETQYF. CDR3 nucleotides: TGTGCCAGCAGTTGGACGGTTCAAGAGACCCAGTACTTC.

The gene calls are TRBV5-6 and TRBJ2-4; D not resolved. Deletions cut 0 bases from V and 8 bases from J, with 18 bases between. CDR1 and CDR2 (germline): SGHDT, YYEEEE. The CDR3 sequence is 16 residues long. CDR3 bases: TGTGCCAGCAGCTTGGGACGGAAGGAACAGTATGACATTCAGTACTTC. Protein product: CASSLGRKEQYDIQYF.

Points on this clonotype: At one end, the junction sequence differs from germline, possibly due to a read error. The rearrangement uses TRBV20-1 and TRBJ2-7, with D unresolved. The CDR3 runs to 12 residues. Germline V gives CDR1 DFQATT, CDR2 SNEGSKA (reference sequence). The CDR3 DNA reads as TGCAGTGCTAGAGATTCGAGCTACGCGCAGTACTTC. Translated: CSARDSSYAQYF.

The chain has TRBV7-2 and TRBJ2-7; TRBD1 matches 8 bases. The CDR3 runs to 14 residues. Looked up from germline, CDR1 is SGHTA and CDR2 is FQGNSA. V lost 2 bases, J lost 5 bases, and 5 bases stayed unmatched. In nucleotides, the CDR3 is TGTGCCAGCAGCTTACCCGGGACAGGTAACGAGCAGTACTTC. It translates to CASSLPGTGNEQYF. Variable domain in full (rest from reference TRBV7-2 and TRBJ2-7): GAGVSQSPSNKVTEKGKDVELRCDPISGHTALYWYRQSLGQGLEFLIYFQGNSAPDKSGLPSDRFSAERTGGSVSTLTIQRTQQEDSAVYLCASSLPGTGNEQYFGPGTRLTVT.

The chain employs TRBV4-1 and TRBJ1-5; TRBD1 aligns across 10 bases. The V and J ends lost 0 bases and 6 bases, in that order; junction bases with no gene match: 8. The CDR3 is made up of 17 amino acids. CDR1 and CDR2 from the germline V gene are MGHRA and YSYEKL. CDR3 region: CASSQDGGTGVTQPQHF. CDR3 DNA: TGCGCCAGCAGCCAAGATGGGGGGACAGGGGTTACTCAGCCCCAGCATTTT.

This clonotype was seen a handful of times. Just one base apart from a much larger clone, this may be a read error. The chain employs TRBV4-2 and TRBJ2-7; D is ambiguous. Germline V CDR1 and CDR2: LGHNA, YNFKEQ. This CDR3 comprises 14 residues. V dropped 4 bases and J dropped 5 bases, with 15 bases sitting between them. CDR3 coding DNA: TGTGCCAGCAGCCGGCGGATGGGCGCCCACGAGCAGTACTTC. This translates into CASSRRMGAHEQYF.

At least ten counts were recorded for this clonotype. This rearrangement joins TRBV20-1 to TRBJ1-5; a weak D match, TRBD1 (6 bases). Germline V gene sequence: CDR1 DFQATT, CDR2 SNEGSKA (reference sequence). Trimming took off 5 bases at V and 0 bases at J, with 20 bases between the two ends. CDR3 size: 17 residues. CDR3 sequence (DNA): TGCAGTGCTCCGGACCGGGACACGGCCTATAGCAATCAGCCCCAGCATTTT. Translating gives CSAPDRDTAYSNQPQHF.

In this sample, this clonotype turned up many times. The V and J genes are TRBV12-3 or TRBV12-4 and TRBJ2-3, with 9 bases that match TRBD2. The V segment lost 4 bases and the J segment 4 bases; nucleotides outside the gene matches: 3. The CDR3 length is 14 residues. The chain's CDR3 is CASSSAGGSDTQYF. The CDR3 DNA is TGTGCCAGCAGTTCGGCGGGGGGGTCAGATACGCAGTATTTT.

This clonotype was seen at least ten times. The V gene is TRBV5-1, the J gene TRBJ2-7; 7 bases align to TRBD2. The CDR3 sequence is 16 residues long. CDR1 is SGHRS, CDR2 YFSETQ, per germline. V lost 1 base and J lost 1; bases outside the gene matches: 8. In DNA, the CDR3 is TGCGCCAGCAGCTTGAATCTAGCGGAGGTGTCCTACGAGCAGTACTTC. Translating gives CASSLNLAEVSYEQYF.

The V gene is TRBV12-3 or TRBV12-4, the J gene TRBJ1-2, with D maybe TRBD1 (5 bases). V was trimmed by 4 bases and J by 3 bases, leaving 12 bases between them. The CDR3 length is 14 residues. CDR3 sequence (DNA): TGTGCCAGCAGTTCCGAGACAGCCTACTATGGCTACACCTTC. This sequence encodes CASSSETAYYGYTF.

Many counts were recorded for this clonotype. This rearrangement joins TRBV7-2 to TRBJ1-4, with TRBD1 matching 8 bases. The trim removed 4 bases at V and 7 bases at J, leaving 8 bases unmatched. This CDR3 comprises 15 residues. CDR1 is SGHTA and CDR2 is FQGNSA in the germline V gene. The CDR3 region has the DNA TGTGCCAGCAGCTCGACAGGGGCAAGAAGTGAAAAACTGTTTTTT. Translating it yields CASSSTGARSEKLFF.

This clonotype was seen at least ten times. V is TRBV6-1 and J is TRBJ2-3, with no clear D. Germline V CDR1 and CDR2: MNHNS, SASEGT. The germline V and J ends were trimmed by 6 bases and 0 bases, with 7 bases remaining between them. This CDR3 spans 13 amino acids. The CDR3 sequence: CASREQSTDTQYF. The CDR3 DNA follows: TGTGCCAGCAGAGAACAGAGCACAGATACGCAGTATTTT.

This clonotype has only a few counts. The chain combines TRBV4-3 with TRBJ2-5; maybe TRBD1 (6 bases). Germline lookup yields CDR1 LGHNA and CDR2 YSLEER. The CDR3 extends over 15 amino acids. V was pared by 0 bases and J by 2 bases, with 10 bases between. CDR3 coding DNA: TGCGCCAGCAGCCAAGACAGGGGACGTCAAGAGACCCAGTACTTC. This encodes CASSQDRGRQETQYF.

Points on this clonotype: A read error may be the cause here, since a much bigger clone is one base away. The V gene is TRBV5-6, the J gene TRBJ2-3; 11 nucleotides agree with TRBD2. The CDR3 runs 15 residues. The germline CDR1 and CDR2 sequences are SGHDT and YYEEEE. CDR3 sequence (DNA): TGTGCCGGCAGTCCGACTAGCGGGGCCTTCGATACGCAGTATTTT. This codes for CAGSPTSGAFDTQYF.

This clonotype was recorded at least ten times. V gene TRBV12-3 or TRBV12-4 combines with J gene TRBJ2-4; D gene unclear. This CDR3 spans 19 amino acids. Deletions cut 1 base from V and 0 bases from J, with 19 bases between. The CDR3 nucleotides are TGTGCCAGCAGTTTAGGAAGGCGTTCCCTCCGGACAGCCAAAAACATTCAGTACTTC. It codes for CASSLGRRSLRTAKNIQYF.

V gene TRBV29-1 combines with J gene TRBJ2-7; TRBD1 aligns across 7 bases. J gave up 3 bases and V 1 base, and 6 bases lay outside the gene matches. This CDR3 has 14 residues. Germline CDR1 and CDR2: SQVTM and ANQGSEA. The CDR3 protein is CSVEVRDSHYEQYF. CDR3 DNA sequence: TGCAGCGTTGAAGTCCGGGACAGCCACTACGAGCAGTACTTC.

V is TRBV24-1 and J is TRBJ1-1; no clear D. Germline V gene lookup returns CDR1 KGHDR and CDR2 SFDVKD. V dropped 5 bases and J dropped 3 bases, with 6 bases sitting between them. The CDR3 contains 12 residues. The CDR3 loop is CATSVGDTEAFF. The CDR3 bases are TGTGCCACCAGTGTTGGAGACACTGAAGCTTTCTTT.